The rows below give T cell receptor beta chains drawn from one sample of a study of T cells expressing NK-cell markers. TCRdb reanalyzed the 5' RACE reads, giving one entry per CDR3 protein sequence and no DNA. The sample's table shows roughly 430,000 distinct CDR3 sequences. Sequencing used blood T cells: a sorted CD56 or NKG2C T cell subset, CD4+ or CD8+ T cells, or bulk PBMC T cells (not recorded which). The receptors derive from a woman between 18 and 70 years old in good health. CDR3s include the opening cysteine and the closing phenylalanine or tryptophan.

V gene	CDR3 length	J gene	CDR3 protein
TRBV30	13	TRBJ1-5	CAWSNGLNQPQHF
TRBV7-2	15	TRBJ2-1	CASSPDSSSYNEQFF
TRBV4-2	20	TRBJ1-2	CASSPSLGGQTLHANYGYTF
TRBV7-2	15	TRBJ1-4	CASSLQQGRGEKLFF
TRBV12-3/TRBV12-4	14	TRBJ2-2	CASSRAPNTGELFF
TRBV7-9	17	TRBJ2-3	CASTPTPRSSSTDTQYF
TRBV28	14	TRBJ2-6	CASSTSRGANVLTF
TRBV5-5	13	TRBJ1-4	CASSLVQVAKLFF
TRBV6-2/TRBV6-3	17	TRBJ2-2	CASSPGFRAGDTGELFF
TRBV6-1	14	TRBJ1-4	CASRRQGGGEKLFF
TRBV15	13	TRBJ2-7	CASGRGSSYEQYF
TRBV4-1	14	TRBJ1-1	CASSPGDRGTEAFF
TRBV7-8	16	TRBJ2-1	CASSLGVPSSYNEQFF
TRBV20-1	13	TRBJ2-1	CSARAPPGQGGFF
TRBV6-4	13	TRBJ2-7	CASSSTGSGEQYF
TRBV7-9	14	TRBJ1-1	CASSFPGQTTEAFF
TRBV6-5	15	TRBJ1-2	CASSYRIDRDYGYTF
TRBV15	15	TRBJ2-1	CATSAGQGAWDEQFF
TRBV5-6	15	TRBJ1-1	CASSLITWGNTEAFF
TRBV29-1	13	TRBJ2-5	CSVEGSGVETQYF
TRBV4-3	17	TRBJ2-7	CASSQDQPGPRINEQYF
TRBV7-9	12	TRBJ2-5	CASRDTQETQYF
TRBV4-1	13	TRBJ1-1	CASTPLPGAEAFF
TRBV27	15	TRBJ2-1	CASNGGQNYYNEQFF
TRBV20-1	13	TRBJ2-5	CSASGGAYETQYF
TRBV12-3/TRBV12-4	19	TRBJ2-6	CASTSIPGQVSRGANVLTF
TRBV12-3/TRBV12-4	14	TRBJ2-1	CASSLAYAVSEQFF
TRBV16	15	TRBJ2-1	CASSRPGLAYNEQFF
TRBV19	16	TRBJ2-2	CASSMVTFTYTGELFF
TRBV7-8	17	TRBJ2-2	CASSLATSGRSTGELFF
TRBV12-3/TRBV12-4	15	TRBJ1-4	CASSYQGATNEKLFF
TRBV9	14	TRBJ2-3	CASSQRTSPDTQYF
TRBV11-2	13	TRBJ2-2	CASSVHGKGELFF
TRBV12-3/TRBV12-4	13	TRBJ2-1	CASNSEGAGEQFF
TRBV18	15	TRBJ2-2	CASSPTGDNTGELFF
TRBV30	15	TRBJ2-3	CAWRGTGAATDTQYF
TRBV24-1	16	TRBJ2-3	CATSSSLAEDTDTQYF
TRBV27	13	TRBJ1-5	CASSSSGFQPQHF
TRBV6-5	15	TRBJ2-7	CASSYRAGLDYEQYF
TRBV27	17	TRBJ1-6	CASRLKQGVFYYSPLHF
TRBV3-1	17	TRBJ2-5	CASSQGMLAGARETQYF
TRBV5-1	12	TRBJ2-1	CASTGAWYEQFF
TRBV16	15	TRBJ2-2	CASSQSGRDTGELFF
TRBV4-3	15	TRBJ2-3	CASSQEWRGTDTQYF
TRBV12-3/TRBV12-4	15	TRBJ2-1	CASSLPSGMYNEQFF
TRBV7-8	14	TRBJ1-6	CASSEGQVNSPLHF
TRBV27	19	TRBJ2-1	CASSFRGQGYVASYNEQFF
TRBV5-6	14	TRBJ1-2	CASSRRVGNYGYTF
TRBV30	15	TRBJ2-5	CAWSVLGGGRETQYF